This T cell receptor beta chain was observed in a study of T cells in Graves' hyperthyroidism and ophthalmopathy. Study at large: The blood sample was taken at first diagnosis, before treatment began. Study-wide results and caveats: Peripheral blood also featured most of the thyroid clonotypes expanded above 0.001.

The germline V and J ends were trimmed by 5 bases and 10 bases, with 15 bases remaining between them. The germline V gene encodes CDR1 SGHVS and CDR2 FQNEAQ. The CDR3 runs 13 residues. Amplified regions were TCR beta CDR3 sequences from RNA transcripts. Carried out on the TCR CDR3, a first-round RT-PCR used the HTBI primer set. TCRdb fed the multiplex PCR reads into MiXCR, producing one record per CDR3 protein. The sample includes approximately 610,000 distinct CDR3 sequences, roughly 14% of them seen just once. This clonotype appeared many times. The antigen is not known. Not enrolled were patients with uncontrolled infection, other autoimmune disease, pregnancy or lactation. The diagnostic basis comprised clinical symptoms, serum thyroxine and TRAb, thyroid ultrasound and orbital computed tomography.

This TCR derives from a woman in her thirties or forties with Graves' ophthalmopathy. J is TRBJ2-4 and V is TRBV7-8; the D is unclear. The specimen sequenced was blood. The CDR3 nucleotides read TGTGCCAGCAGCCCTGGGTCGGGCGTTATTCAGTACTTC. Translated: CASSPGSGVIQYF. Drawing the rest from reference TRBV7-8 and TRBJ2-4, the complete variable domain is GAGVSQSPRYKVAKRGQDVALRCDPISGHVSLFWYQQALGQGPEFLTYFQNEAQLDKSGLPSDRFFAERPEGSVSTLKIQRTQQEDSAVYLCASSPGSGVIQYFGAGTRLSVL.